Listed here is a single TCR beta chain. What this receptor recognizes is not known. No qualities accompany the bases; no much larger clone lies one base away. Here V drops 6 bases and J drops 2 bases, and the junction holds 3 bases not matched to any gene. The CDR3 numbers 14 residues from cysteine through phenylalanine. The read is trimmed to its CDR3 DNA, 42 bases read in frame from base 1. The germline V gene encodes CDR1 SGHNT and CDR2 YYREEE (reference sequence). This sample stems from a study of blood T cell repertoires in COVID-19 (dated by TCRdb to the early 2020s). About the full investigation: Collaborator samples came from the United States, Italy and Spain and covered acute and convalescent phases of COVID-19. The material from the prospective study consisted of cDNA or gDNA derived from T cells, B-cell-depleted T cells, or PBMCs. The dataset comprised deeply sampled blood TCRbeta repertoires from subjects exposed to, actively infected with, or recovered from COVID-19. The repertoires were released in a freely available public database intended as a resource for research on the immune response to SARS-CoV-2. The samples were drawn from the first 160 participants of the ongoing ImmuneRACE study and from over a thousand subjects provided by 6 global collaborators. Sample metadata almost always included a de-identified subject ID, COVID-19 status, age in years and sex. Where available, HLA class I and class II types were taken from metadata supplied by the sample provider and were not determined by assay-based typing. The full study reports these points: Clinical and demographic metadata were provided uncurated, with the amount varying by source and participant.

Samples from volunteer blood donors who had recovered from COVID-19 were contributed by a second Seattle source. Each collaborating institution followed its own protocols to collect whole blood in K2EDTA tubes. For TCRbeta analysis, collaborators shipped samples as frozen whole blood, isolated PBMCs, or DNA extracted from either of those sample types. The immunoSEQ Assay, a bias-controlled multiplex PCR, was used to amplify TCRbeta CDR3 regions from genomic DNA. As for how the authors treated the data: The number of nucleated cells in each sample was estimated from the amplification of reference gene primers within the assay. To quantify the absolute abundance of each unique TCRbeta CDR3 rearrangement, sequence reads were collapsed and filtered. Productive Simpson clonality was computed per sample as the square root of Simpson's diversity index over productive rearrangements. TCRdb stores this immuneACCESS table with in-frame sequences only. Part of the clones is absent; in the studies checked, under half of the shortfall reflects unresolved V genes, and no reason is known for the rest. That table is the source of V, J and clone size, and D and trimming were worked out from the DNA. Counted in this sample were about 160,000 clones; approximately 88% of them appeared once. The ten largest clones take up about 3.9% of the sample.

Input material: peripheral blood. The chain links TRBV5-4 with TRBJ2-7, with TRBD2 matching 12 junction bases. The TCR sequence derives from an older woman who had recovered from COVID-19. The CDR3 has the sequence CASKASGGAYEQYF. The nucleotides are TGTGCCAGCAAGGCTAGCGGGGGGGCCTACGAGCAGTACTTC.